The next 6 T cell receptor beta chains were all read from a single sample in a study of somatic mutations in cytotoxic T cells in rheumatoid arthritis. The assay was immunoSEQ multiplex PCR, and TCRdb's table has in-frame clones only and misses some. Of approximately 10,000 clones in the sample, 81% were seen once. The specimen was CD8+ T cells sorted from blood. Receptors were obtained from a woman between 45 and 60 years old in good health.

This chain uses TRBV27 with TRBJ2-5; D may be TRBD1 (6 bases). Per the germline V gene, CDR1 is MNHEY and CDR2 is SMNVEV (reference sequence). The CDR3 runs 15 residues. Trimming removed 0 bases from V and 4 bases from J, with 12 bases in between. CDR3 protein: CASSLSRGMGETQYF. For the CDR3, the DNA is TGTGCCAGCAGTTTATCGAGGGGGATGGGAGAGACCCAGTACTTC.

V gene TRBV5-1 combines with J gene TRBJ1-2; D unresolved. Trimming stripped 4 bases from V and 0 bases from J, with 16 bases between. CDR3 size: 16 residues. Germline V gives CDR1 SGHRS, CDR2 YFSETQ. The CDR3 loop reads CASSLEVSLSNYGYTF. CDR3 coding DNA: TGCGCCAGCAGCCTCGAGGTTAGCTTATCTAACTATGGCTACACCTTC.

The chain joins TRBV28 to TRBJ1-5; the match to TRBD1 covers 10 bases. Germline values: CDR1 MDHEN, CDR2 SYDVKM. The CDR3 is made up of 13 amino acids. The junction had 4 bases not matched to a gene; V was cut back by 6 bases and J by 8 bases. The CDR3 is CASRPGQGKPQHF. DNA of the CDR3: TGTGCCAGCAGGCCGGGACAGGGGAAGCCCCAGCATTTT.

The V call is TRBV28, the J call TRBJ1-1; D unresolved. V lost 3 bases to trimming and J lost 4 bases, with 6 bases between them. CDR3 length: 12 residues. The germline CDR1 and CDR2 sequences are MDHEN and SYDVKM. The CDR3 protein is CASSFTSTEAFF. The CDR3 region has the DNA TGTGCCAGCAGTTTCACCAGCACTGAAGCTTTCTTT.

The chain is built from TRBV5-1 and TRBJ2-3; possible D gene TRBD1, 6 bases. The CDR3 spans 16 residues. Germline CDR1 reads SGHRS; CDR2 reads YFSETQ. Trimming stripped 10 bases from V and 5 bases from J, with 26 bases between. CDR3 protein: CAFFLRDKFLGDTQYF. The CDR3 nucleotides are TGCGCCTTTTTCCTCCGGGACAAGTTTCTCGGAGATACGCAGTATTTT.

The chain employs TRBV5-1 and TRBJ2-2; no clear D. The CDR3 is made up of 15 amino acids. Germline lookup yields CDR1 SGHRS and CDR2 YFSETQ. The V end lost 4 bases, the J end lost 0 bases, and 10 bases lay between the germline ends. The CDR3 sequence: CASSAALTNTGELFF. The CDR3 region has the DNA TGCGCCAGCAGCGCCGCCCTAACGAACACCGGGGAGCTGTTTTTT.